These 8 T cell receptor beta chains share one sample of origin, sequenced in a study of T cells in Graves' hyperthyroidism and ophthalmopathy. Amplification yielded TCR beta CDR3 regions, with RNA transcripts as the source. Using the HTBI primer set, a first-round RT-PCR was run on the TCR CDR3. TCRdb re-called the multiplex PCR reads through MiXCR, storing one row per CDR3 protein. This sample has hundreds of thousands of distinct CDR3 sequences, with 12% to 15% found just once. The sequenced sample was blood. The receptors were gathered from a woman aged 55-69 years with Graves' ophthalmopathy.

About this clonotype itself: A much larger clone differs by one base, so this may be a read error. The V and J genes are TRBV27 and TRBJ1-2; 9 positions agree with TRBD1. This CDR3 is 13 amino acids long. The germline gives CDR1 MNHEY, CDR2 SMNVEV (reference sequence). In DNA, the CDR3 is TGTACCAGCAGGAGACAGGGGGGGAAAGGCTACACCTTC. Translated, it gives CTSRRQGGKGYTF.

This clonotype was recorded a few times. The chain combines TRBV27 with TRBJ2-2; D is ambiguous. The CDR3 is 14 amino acids. Trimming took 2 bases from V and 4 from J, leaving 8 bases between them. Germline CDR1 is MNHEY and CDR2 is SMNVEV (reference sequence). CDR3 residues: CASSLRRTTGELFF. The CDR3 DNA sequence: TGTGCCAGCAGTTTACGCAGGACCACCGGGGAGCTGTTTTTT.

V and J are TRBV9 and TRBJ1-1; TRBD1 matches 8 bases. This CDR3 has 14 amino acids. V dropped 3 bases and J dropped 6; count of bases not matched to a gene: 7. Per the germline V gene, CDR1 is SGDLS and CDR2 is YYNGEE. CDR3 coding DNA: TGTGCCAGCAGCGCCTCGACAGGGGCGGCTGAAGCTTTCTTT. Amino acid sequence: CASSASTGAAEAFF.

This clonotype was observed a few times. The chain joins TRBV5-4 to TRBJ2-1; TRBD1 might be the D (6 bases). CDR1 and CDR2 from the germline V gene are SGHNT and YYREEE (reference sequence). The V end was cut by 1 base, the J end by 4 bases, with 15 bases between. CDR3 size: 16 residues. The CDR3 here is CASSLLGQGIYNEQFF. As DNA, the CDR3 is TGTGCCAGCAGCTTGCTTGGTCAGGGGATTTACAATGAGCAGTTCTTC.

This clonotype was detected many times. The rearrangement uses TRBV29-1 and TRBJ2-1; 7 bases align to TRBD2. Per the germline V gene, CDR1 is SQVTM and CDR2 is ANQGSEA. The V and J ends lost 1 base and 3 bases, in that order; junction bases with no gene match: 15. The CDR3 contains 18 residues. CDR3 DNA: TGCAGCGTTGAAGGGGGGGGGAATAGGGGCGCCGGCTACAATGAGCAGTTCTTC. This translates into CSVEGGGNRGAGYNEQFF.

The chain carries TRBV10-2 and TRBJ2-1, with D tentatively TRBD2 (6 bases). The CDR3 loop spans 16 amino acids. The germline V gene has CDR1 WSHSY and CDR2 SAAADI. The V and J ends lost 0 bases and 1 base respectively, with 10 bases between them. CDR3 region: CASSESTSQSYNEQFF. CDR3 bases: TGCGCCAGCAGTGAGTCAACTAGCCAGTCCTACAATGAGCAGTTCTTC.

Many counts were recorded for this clonotype. The chain links TRBV20-1 to TRBJ2-7, with TRBD2 matching 13 bases. Germline assignment: CDR1 DFQATT and CDR2 SNEGSKA (reference sequence). The CDR3 is 16 amino acids. V lost 6 bases, J lost 5 bases, and 13 bases stayed unmatched. The CDR3 is CSAGGTSGRATDEQYF. The CDR3 DNA reads TGCAGTGCAGGAGGTACTAGCGGGAGGGCCACCGACGAGCAGTACTTC.

This clonotype was counted many times. The V gene is TRBV28, the J gene TRBJ1-2; D perhaps matches TRBD1 (5 bases). Germline-derived CDR1 and CDR2 are MDHEN and SYDVKM. CDR3 length: 13 residues. Deletions cut 5 bases from V and 8 bases from J, with 15 bases between. The CDR3 DNA follows: TGTGCCAGCAGTCCCCTTCCAGGGAGCGGCTACACCTTC. Translating gives CASSPLPGSGYTF.